The sequence of this T cell receptor beta chain was determined in a study of control samples from healthy donors and cancer patients. Produced via immunoSEQ multiplex PCR; TCRdb's table is partial and in-frame only. This table has about 26,000 clones, approximately 78% appearing once. Per germline, CDR1 WNHNN and CDR2 SYGVQD (reference sequence). The CDR3 totals 16 residues. V lost 6 bases and J lost 0, with 14 bases in between. This rearrangement joins TRBV10-1 to TRBJ2-2; D unclear. The source is a man in his 60s with colorectal cancer. Sequences were obtained from PBMCs. CDR3 bases: TGCGCCAGCAGCCGTCTGACTGATCCGAACACCGGGGAGCTGTTTTTT. This codes for CASSRLTDPNTGELFF.